This TCR beta chain was found in a study of PD-1 blockade in classical Hodgkin lymphoma. The assay was immunoSEQ multiplex PCR, and TCRdb's table has in-frame clones only and misses some. The table shows 20,000 or so clones, with around 84% occurring only once. Each patient relapsed following autologous stem cell transplantation, and prior brentuximab vedotin exposure differed. The receptor was derived from a human donor with classical Hodgkin lymphoma. Sequenced material: peripheral blood mononuclear cells (PBMCs), taken at baseline.

CDR3: CASSRDRPTLPYEQYF. The CDR3 DNA reads as TGTGCCAGTAGTAGGGACAGACCGACGCTCCCCTACGAGCAGTACTTC. The chain employs TRBV19 and TRBJ2-7, with 7 bases aligning to TRBD1. The CDR3 extends over 16 amino acids. With V trimmed by 4 bases and J by 2 bases, 11 bases remained unmatched. The V gene's germline CDR1 is LNHDA and CDR2 SQIVND (reference sequence).